The 16 T cell receptor beta chains presented below share a single source sample, sequenced in a study of cytomegalovirus exposure and HLA in healthy donors. PCR used 60 Vbeta primers and 13 Jbeta primers. Here immunoSEQ multiplex PCR was the method, and the copy in TCRdb shows in-frame clones only, minus some. The sample holds about 150,000 clones, roughly 80% seen once. Material for sequencing was PBMCs. These TCRs come from a male donor in good health and CMV-seronegative.

The chain employs TRBV4-3 and TRBJ2-2; D is possibly TRBD1 (6 bases). CDR1 and CDR2 from the germline V gene are LGHNA and YSLEER. The CDR3 spans 14 residues. The V and J ends lost 2 bases and 7 bases respectively, with 11 bases between them. The CDR3 nucleotides are TGCGCCAGCAGCCAAAATCAGGGGCTCGGGGAGCTGTTTTTT. Translation gives CASSQNQGLGELFF.

The chain uses TRBV6-5 and TRBJ2-7; 7 bases are shared with TRBD1. Germline V gives CDR1 MNHEY, CDR2 SVGAGI. The V segment lost 8 bases and the J segment 5 bases; nucleotides outside the gene matches: 12. The CDR3 has 14 amino acids. The CDR3 DNA reads as TGTGCCAGCGGCACTCGGGACAGTAACCACGAGCAGTACTTC. Amino acid sequence: CASGTRDSNHEQYF.

This chain links TRBV10-3 with TRBJ2-2; weak D call: TRBD1 (6 bases). This CDR3 contains 15 residues. CDR1 is ENHRY and CDR2 is SYGVKD in the germline V gene. Trimming pared 1 base from V and 7 bases from J, leaving 13 bases between. CDR3 DNA: TGTGCCATCAGTGAGTTGGGGGCGCTTGGCGGGGAGCTGTTTTTT. Protein sequence: CAISELGALGGELFF.

The chain links TRBV30 to TRBJ2-5; 7 positions agree with TRBD1. V lost 3 bases to trimming and J lost 3 bases; unmatched junction nucleotides: 4. Per the germline V gene, CDR1 is GTSNPN and CDR2 is SVGIG (reference sequence). The length of the CDR3 is 13 residues. The CDR3 DNA reads as TGTGCCTGGAGCCGGGACAGCAAAGAGACCCAGTACTTC. This sequence encodes CAWSRDSKETQYF.

This clone has just a few counts. The J gene is TRBJ1-5, the V gene TRBV6-5, with D unclear. V dropped 5 bases and J dropped 6 bases, with 8 bases sitting between them. CDR1 and CDR2 (germline): MNHEY, SVGAGI. This CDR3 comprises 12 residues. The DNA for the CDR3 is TGTGCCAGCAGTCCCCCCGGTCAGCCCCAGCATTTT. The encoded protein is CASSPPGQPQHF.

A word on this clone: Distinct nucleotide sequences in the sample also encode this CDR3. DNA of the CDR3: TGTGCCAGTAGTATGACAGGGGGCGGTCAGCCCCAGCATTTT. Protein: CASSMTGGGQPQHF. This chain uses TRBV19 with TRBJ1-5, with 10 nucleotides matching TRBD1. This CDR3 contains 14 residues. Unmatched junction bases numbered 2, after V lost 3 bases and J lost 6 bases. Germline loops: CDR1 LNHDA, CDR2 SQIVND (reference sequence).

The V gene is TRBV4-3, the J gene TRBJ1-6; D perhaps matches TRBD1 (6 bases). The germline V gene encodes CDR1 LGHNA and CDR2 YSLEER. The CDR3 totals 17 residues. V lost 0 bases, J lost 10 bases, and 19 bases lay in between. As DNA, the CDR3 is TGCGCCAGCAGCCAAGATTTTGGGGGACATCTTAGGTCACCCCTCCACTTT. Translating it yields CASSQDFGGHLRSPLHF.

The chain is built from TRBV11-2 and TRBJ1-2, with unresolved D. The germline V gene encodes CDR1 SGHAT and CDR2 FQNNGV. The CDR3 runs to 14 residues. The V and J ends lost 5 bases and 8 bases respectively, with 18 bases between them. The CDR3 nucleotides are TGTGCCAGCAGCCAGTCCAGCCCCTTGGGCGGCTACACCTTC. The encoded protein is CASSQSSPLGGYTF.

In the case of this clone: Other DNA sequences in this specimen translate into the identical CDR3. The chain recombines TRBV7-9 with TRBJ2-7, with D perhaps matching TRBD2 (5 bases). The V end lost 9 bases, the J end lost 7 bases, and 16 bases lay between the germline ends. Germline V gene data show CDR1 as SEHNR and CDR2 as FQNEAQ (reference sequence). The CDR3 contains 12 residues. CDR3 residues: CASRRGWDEQYF. Here the CDR3 DNA reads TGTGCCAGTAGAAGAGGGTGGGATGAGCAGTACTTC.

This rearrangement joins TRBV7-2 to TRBJ2-5; D is ambiguous. Germline V lookup: CDR1 SGHTA, CDR2 FQGNSA. Trimming took off 1 base at V and 3 bases at J, with 12 bases between the two ends. The CDR3 sequence is 15 residues long. CDR3 coding DNA: TGTGCCAGCAGCTTAGGCCCCACGCGTAAAGAGACCCAGTACTTC. Translation: CASSLGPTRKETQYF.

V gene TRBV6-6 combines with J gene TRBJ1-2; tentative D call: TRBD1 (6 bases). The CDR3 is 16 amino acids. Deletions cut 0 bases from V and 7 bases from J, with 18 bases between. Per the germline V gene, CDR1 is MNHNY and CDR2 is SVGAGI (reference sequence). The CDR3, as DNA: TGTGCCAGCAGTTACTCCTGGGGAGGGGGGTCAGGTGGCTACACCTTC. Protein: CASSYSWGGGSGGYTF.

The rearrangement uses TRBV5-1 and TRBJ1-6, with D possibly matching TRBD1 (6 bases). Germline V gene sequence: CDR1 SGHRS, CDR2 YFSETQ. Deletions cut 3 bases from V and 8 bases from J, with 15 bases between. This CDR3 has 15 amino acids. The CDR3 nucleotides are TGCGCCAGCAGCTGGACAGTGGGTATGGATTCACCCCTCCACTTT. This translates into CASSWTVGMDSPLHF.

V and J are TRBV7-6 and TRBJ1-5; 10 bases agree with TRBD1. Germline CDR1 SGHVS, CDR2 FNYEAQ. V lost 5 bases and J lost 2; bases outside the gene matches: 3. The CDR3 sequence is 15 residues long. This chain's CDR3 is CASSPGTGGNQPQHF. The CDR3, as DNA: TGTGCCAGCAGCCCGGGGACAGGGGGCAATCAGCCCCAGCATTTT. Variable domain in full (rest from reference TRBV7-6 and TRBJ1-5): GAGVSQSPRYKVTKRGQDVALRCDPISGHVSLYWYRQALGQGPEFLTYFNYEAQQDKSGLPNDRFSAERPEGSISTLTIQRTEQRDSAMYRCASSPGTGGNQPQHFGDGTRLSIL.

The chain links TRBV6-5 to TRBJ1-2; 7 bases match TRBD1. The V gene's germline CDR1 is MNHEY and CDR2 SVGAGI. The ends lost 1 base at V and 8 bases at J; junction bases unmatched: 13. The CDR3 is made up of 16 amino acids. In DNA, the CDR3 is TGTGCCAGCAGTTACTTACTGAAACAGGGGAGGCAGGGCTACACCTTC. Protein product: CASSYLLKQGRQGYTF.

V is TRBV7-5 and J is TRBJ2-7; TRBD1 reflects the table's D call only, with no check against the DNA. TRBV7-5 is a known pseudogene. The CDR3 is made up of 12 amino acids. The CDR3 loop is CVRSIQGYEQYF. CDR3 sequence (DNA): TGTGTCAGAAGCATACAGGGCTACGAGCAGTACTTC.

This clone was detected once. The chain recombines TRBV7-7 with TRBJ2-1; 8 bases line up with TRBD1. Trimming removed 2 bases from V and 3 bases from J; junction bases left unmatched: 6. The CDR3 consists of 16 residues. Germline-derived CDR1 and CDR2 are SSHAT and FNYEAQ (reference sequence). The CDR3 spells CASSLTTGVNYNEQFF. As DNA, the CDR3 is TGTGCCAGCAGCTTAACGACAGGGGTAAACTACAATGAGCAGTTCTTC.